This T cell receptor (beta chain) stems from a study of T cells after yellow fever vaccination. TCRdb re-analysed the 5' RACE reads in MiXCR, keeping a single row per CDR3 protein. The sample yields 20,000 to 25,000 distinct CDR3 sequences, less than 3.5% seen once. The ends were cut back, 0 bases at V and 2 bases at J, with 8 bases in the middle. CDR3 length: 14 residues. Germline V gene lookup returns CDR1 SGHRS and CDR2 YFSETQ. This clonotype was observed many times. The receptor's source is a man younger than 35 who received the YFV17D yellow fever vaccine. The gene calls are TRBV5-1 and TRBJ1-1; D unclear. The input for sequencing was PBMCs, either bulk or a sorted T-cell subset (CD4+, CD8+, memory, or dextramer-sorted; not recorded which), taken around 45 days after the first yellow fever vaccination. This chain's CDR3 is CASSLVMANTEAFF. CDR3 nucleotide sequence: TGCGCCAGCAGCTTGGTTATGGCTAACACTGAAGCTTTCTTT.